This TCR beta chain was found in a study of blood T cell repertoires in COVID-19. Overall study context: The cDNA or gDNA used as material had been derived from T cells, B-cell-depleted T cells, or PBMCs.

CDR3 length: 12 residues. CDR1 MNHEY and CDR2 SMNVEV come from the germline V gene (reference sequence). V was pared by 6 bases and J by 2 bases, with 7 bases between. Sequencing used immunoSEQ multiplex PCR; TCRdb keeps in-frame clones, though not all of them. The sample yields under 150,000 clones, roughly 84% seen once. This sequence originates from a man between 50 and 59 years old in a cohort exposed to, infected with or recovered from COVID-19 (not recorded which). This chain joins TRBV27 and TRBJ2-5; the D gene is possibly TRBD1 (5 bases). What was sequenced was PBMCs or T cells enriched from blood (not recorded which). DNA for the CDR3: TGTGCCAGCAGGGGGCTTCAAGAGACCCAGTACTTC. Translating gives CASRGLQETQYF.